This T cell receptor beta chain was captured by sequencing in a study of cytomegalovirus exposure and HLA in healthy donors. Findings and limits, study-wide: Productive rates of about 87% or about 30% were seen for most TCR beta V segments in an earlier analysis. When a later analysis was performed, an Asian-associated ancestry cluster reportedly had fewer N-insertions than the approximately 690-donor mean. Published work reported that the classifier diagnosed cytomegalovirus status with high specificity and sensitivity.

This clone occurred a few times. Its antigen remains unidentified. In the PCR, 60 Vbeta and 13 Jbeta primers were used. Under the authors' procedure: Unique TCR beta chains totaled some 81 million in a later count, with 8.5 million to 12 million of them shared. The repertoire was sequenced with immunoSEQ multiplex PCR; TCRdb's copy has only in-frame clones and lacks some. V and J calls and clone size are given by that table; D and trimming were obtained from the DNA. This sample has around 100,000 clones, with 65% found just once. Germline loops: CDR1 MNHNY, CDR2 SVGAGI (reference sequence). Trimming left V 11 bases short and J 4 bases short, with 14 bases between. This CDR3 contains 13 residues.

The receptor's source is a man in his thirties or forties in good health and CMV-seropositive. The rearrangement links TRBV6-6 to TRBJ1-4; D call uncertain. What was sequenced was PBMCs. The DNA of the CDR3 is TGTGCCCACAACCGCGGCCTTAATGAAAAACTGTTTTTT. It translates to CAHNRGLNEKLFF.